This passage covers 31 T cell receptor beta chains from one sample sequenced in a study of cytomegalovirus exposure and HLA in healthy donors. PCR used 60 Vbeta primers and 13 Jbeta primers. TCRdb keeps only in-frame clones here, not all; method: immunoSEQ multiplex PCR. The sample carries 130,000 to 150,000 clones, 70% to 90% recorded once. The sample consisted of PBMCs. All receptors come from a woman aged 40 to 50 in good health and CMV-seropositive.

This clone is a singleton in its sample. The V call is TRBV15, the J call TRBJ1-2; D is perhaps TRBD1 (6 bases). This CDR3 is built from 12 residues. Per the germline V gene, CDR1 is LNHNV and CDR2 is YYDKDF (reference sequence). V was clipped by 3 bases and J by 8 bases, with 10 bases between them. The CDR3: CATSSGQRGYTF. The CDR3 DNA sequence: TGTGCCACCAGCAGTGGACAGCGCGGCTACACCTTC.

The rearrangement uses TRBV7-8 and TRBJ1-4; 7 bases are shared with TRBD1. Germline CDR1 is SGHVS and CDR2 is FQNEAQ. The CDR3 contains 16 residues. V lost 5 bases to trimming and J lost 3 bases; unmatched junction nucleotides: 9. In DNA form, the CDR3 reads TGTGCCAGCAGCCCGGCGACAGGGTGGGCTAATGAAAAACTGTTTTTT. This codes for CASSPATGWANEKLFF.

J is TRBJ1-5 and V is TRBV19; 7 positions match TRBD1. Trimming cost V 7 bases and J 5 bases; bases outside gene matches: 8. The CDR3 is 14 residues long. CDR1 and CDR2 from the germline V gene are LNHDA and SQIVND (reference sequence). In nucleotides, the CDR3 is TGTGCCAGTACTGGCCAGGGGGGTTATCAGCCCCAGCATTTT. It codes for CASTGQGGYQPQHF.

The chain employs TRBV7-9 and TRBJ1-2; D remains ambiguous. The CDR3 loop spans 16 amino acids. Trimming shortened V by 5 bases and J by 6 bases, and 22 bases separated the two germline ends. Germline-derived CDR1 and CDR2 are SEHNR and FQNEAQ (reference sequence). The DNA for the CDR3 is TGTGCCAGCAGCCCGCCGGCCCTCCCGGGTACGAATGGCTACACCTTC. Translation gives CASSPPALPGTNGYTF.

This rearrangement joins TRBV19 to TRBJ2-7; D is ambiguous. Germline loops: CDR1 LNHDA, CDR2 SQIVND (reference sequence). V was shortened by 7 bases and J by 3 bases, with 10 bases between the two germline ends. The CDR3 runs to 12 residues. The CDR3 protein is CASTLILYEQYF. CDR3 DNA sequence: TGTGCCAGTACACTCATCCTCTACGAGCAGTACTTC.

The CDR3 DNA reads TGTGCCAGCAGCCCAGGGACAGTTGCTAACTATGGCTACACCTTC. Its protein is CASSPGTVANYGYTF. The chain recombines TRBV9 with TRBJ1-2; 7 bases are a match to TRBD1. The CDR3 runs 15 residues. The V gene end was trimmed by 4 bases and the J gene end by 0 bases; junction bases not matched to a gene: 6. Germline V lookup: CDR1 SGDLS, CDR2 YYNGEE.

The chain joins TRBV5-3 to TRBJ1-2; possible D gene TRBD1, 6 bases. TRBV5-3 is an ORF, with its function uncertain. V lost 3 bases to trimming and J lost 1 base, with 10 bases between them. This CDR3 has 14 residues. For the CDR3, the DNA is TGTGCCAGAAGCTACCCCAGGGGTAACTATGGCTACACCTTC. Amino acid sequence: CARSYPRGNYGYTF.

The chain combines TRBV18 with TRBJ1-2; D remains unclear. The germline V gene encodes CDR1 KGHSH and CDR2 LQKENI. The V end lost 3 bases, the J end lost 6 bases, and 8 bases lay between the germline ends. CDR3 size: 12 residues. Here the CDR3 DNA reads TGTGCCAGCTCACCTTACACAGATGGCTACACCTTC. This encodes CASSPYTDGYTF.

The chain has TRBV19 and TRBJ2-1, with 14 bases aligning to TRBD2. This CDR3 spans 14 amino acids. Per germline, CDR1 LNHDA and CDR2 SQIVND (reference sequence). Losses at the gene ends were 9 bases for V and 7 bases for J; bases not matched to a gene: 5. DNA for the CDR3: TGTGCCAGCAGACTAGCGGGAGGGGTAAATGAGCAGTTCTTC. Protein: CASRLAGGVNEQFF.

The J gene is TRBJ2-7, the V gene TRBV5-4, with 8 bases lining up with TRBD2. Looked up from germline, CDR1 is SGHNT and CDR2 is YYREEE (reference sequence). The V segment lost 4 bases and the J segment 2 bases; nucleotides outside the gene matches: 11. The CDR3 totals 16 residues. The CDR3 reads CASSRGGGSIPYEQYF. CDR3 DNA: TGTGCCAGCAGCCGGGGGGGCGGGAGTATTCCCTACGAGCAGTACTTC.

This chain connects TRBV6-6 to TRBJ1-2; 9 bases map to TRBD1. After removal of 2 bases from V and 11 bases from J, the junction contained 15 bases not matched to a gene. The CDR3 spans 16 residues. Germline-derived CDR1 and CDR2 are MNHNY and SVGAGI (reference sequence). Written as DNA, the CDR3 is TGTGCCAGCAGTTACCTCCCCGGGACAGGGTATATGCGGTACACCTTC. As protein: CASSYLPGTGYMRYTF.

This chain joins TRBV7-2 and TRBJ2-1, with a tentative D call TRBD2 (6 bases). This CDR3 has 16 amino acids. The germline V and J ends were trimmed by 0 bases and 4 bases, with 13 bases remaining between them. The germline gives CDR1 SGHTA, CDR2 FQGNSA. The CDR3 nucleotides are TGTGCCAGCAGCTTAGCCCCAGCGGGTTGGTACAATGAGCAGTTCTTC. Its protein product is CASSLAPAGWYNEQFF.

This chain links TRBV4-2 with TRBJ1-4; D is uncertain. Germline-derived CDR1 and CDR2 are LGHNA and YNFKEQ. The V gene lost 0 bases and the J gene lost 4 bases, with 9 bases spanning the gap. The CDR3 is 15 residues long. Here the CDR3 DNA reads TGTGCCAGCAGCCAAGAACTGTTGCTTAATGAAAAACTGTTTTTT. Protein sequence: CASSQELLLNEKLFF.

V and J are TRBV10-3 and TRBJ2-7; no reliable D call. CDR1 is ENHRY and CDR2 is SYGVKD in the germline V gene. The CDR3 has 12 residues. V was clipped by 8 bases and J by 6 bases, with 14 bases between them. CDR3 in DNA: TGTGCCATCGGTGCGGTGATCGGCGAGCAGTACTTC. Translation: CAIGAVIGEQYF.

This chain connects TRBV7-9 to TRBJ2-7, with D tentatively TRBD1 (6 bases). Germline lookup yields CDR1 SEHNR and CDR2 FQNEAQ (reference sequence). Trimming took 4 bases from V and 2 from J, leaving 24 bases between them. The CDR3 totals 18 residues. CDR3 coding DNA: TGTGCCAGCAGCTCCCACCCCGGACAGATAAGGAGCACCTACGAGCAGTACTTC. This encodes CASSSHPGQIRSTYEQYF.

The chain employs TRBV29-1 and TRBJ1-5; the D gene is possibly TRBD1 (5 bases). Germline loops: CDR1 SQVTM, CDR2 ANQGSEA. This CDR3 is 13 amino acids long. Between the trimmed V and J ends, which lost 4 bases and 5 bases, there was a span of 12 bases. Here the CDR3 reads CSVGLRGDQPQHF. CDR3 nucleotides: TGCAGCGTTGGTCTGCGGGGGGATCAGCCCCAGCATTTT.

This chain links TRBV4-3 with TRBJ1-1, with 11 bases matching TRBD1. Germline-derived CDR1 and CDR2 are LGHNA and YSLEER. This CDR3 contains 15 residues. J was trimmed by 3 bases and V by 0 bases; bases with no gene match: 0. DNA for the CDR3: TGCGCCAGCAGCCAAGAGGACAGGGGGCACACTGAAGCTTTCTTT. It codes for CASSQEDRGHTEAFF.

This clone was seen more than once but under ten times. The chain recombines TRBV7-9 with TRBJ2-7; 7 nucleotides align to TRBD1. The CDR3 has 14 amino acids. V trimming: 4 bases; J trimming: 2 bases; junction bases outside the gene matches: 5. Germline CDR1 reads SEHNR; CDR2 reads FQNEAQ (reference sequence). CDR3 sequence: CASSSGTATYEQYF. The CDR3 DNA reads as TGTGCCAGCAGCTCTGGGACAGCTACCTACGAGCAGTACTTC.

This clone was detected only once. The rearrangement uses TRBV11-2 and TRBJ2-2, with D maybe TRBD1 (6 bases). Per germline, CDR1 SGHAT and CDR2 FQNNGV. Deletions cut 7 bases from V and 6 bases from J, with 15 bases between. The CDR3 extends over 14 amino acids. CDR3 coding DNA: TGTGCCAGCACCCCCTTGAGGGGGTCCGGGGAGCTGTTTTTT. It encodes CASTPLRGSGELFF.

This chain links TRBV6-1 with TRBJ2-7; D might be TRBD1 (6 bases). Germline V gene lookup returns CDR1 MNHNS and CDR2 SASEGT. Trimming took 4 bases from V and 0 from J, leaving 16 bases between them. The CDR3 loop spans 16 amino acids. CDR3 region: CASSATWTVSSYEQYF. CDR3 nucleotide sequence: TGTGCCAGCAGTGCAACCTGGACAGTTTCCTCCTACGAGCAGTACTTC.

V gene TRBV6-6 combines with J gene TRBJ1-4; D is unclear. Trimming cost V 6 bases and J 7 bases, with 6 bases left between them. Germline loops: CDR1 MNHNY, CDR2 SVGAGI (reference sequence). The CDR3 totals 11 residues. The chain's CDR3 is CASSSREKLFF. CDR3 nucleotides: TGTGCCAGCAGCTCCCGTGAAAAACTGTTTTTT.

J is TRBJ1-2 and V is TRBV2, with D tentatively TRBD1 (5 bases). This CDR3 has 13 residues. The V end lost 6 bases, the J end lost 7 bases, and 15 bases lay between the germline ends. The germline CDR1 and CDR2 sequences are SNHLY and FYNNEI. In DNA form, the CDR3 reads TGTGCCAGCAGCGCCAGGGAAAATTTTGGCTACACCTTC. It specifies CASSARENFGYTF. The full variable domain, its missing parts supplied by reference TRBV2 and TRBJ1-2, is EPEVTQTPSHQVTQMGQEVILRCVPISNHLYFYWYRQILGQKVEFLVSFYNNEISEKSEIFDDQFSVERPDGSNFTLKIRSTKLEDSAMYFCASSARENFGYTFGSGTRLTVV.

This sequence joins TRBV28 and TRBJ2-7; 11 bases are a match to TRBD1. The CDR3 sequence is 14 residues long. With V trimmed by 8 bases and J by 3 bases, 6 bases remained unmatched. From germline, CDR1 is MDHEN and CDR2 SYDVKM. CDR3 DNA: TGTGCCAGCGGAACCGGGACAGGGGGCTACGAGCAGTACTTC. Translating gives CASGTGTGGYEQYF.

There are a few counts of this clone. The chain links TRBV7-6 to TRBJ1-5; 10 nucleotides align to TRBD1. This CDR3 region has 14 residues. The germline gives CDR1 SGHVS, CDR2 FNYEAQ. With V trimmed by 3 bases and J by 8 bases, 4 bases remained unmatched. CDR3 amino acids: CASSLTGGQEPQHF. The CDR3 DNA reads as TGTGCCAGCAGCTTGACAGGGGGCCAAGAGCCCCAGCATTTT.

V and J are TRBV9 and TRBJ2-3; 8 nucleotides match TRBD2. The CDR3 has 16 residues. The germline V gene has CDR1 SGDLS and CDR2 YYNGEE. V trimming: 3 bases; J trimming: 2 bases; junction bases outside the gene matches: 8. CDR3 in DNA: TGTGCCAGCAGCGAAAGCGGGGGTCCCCCCACAGATACGCAGTATTTT. The encoded protein is CASSESGGPPTDTQYF.

The chain links TRBV30 to TRBJ1-2; no definite D call. In germline, CDR1 is GTSNPN, CDR2 SVGIG (reference sequence). V was shortened by 3 bases and J by 6 bases, with 8 bases between the two germline ends. The CDR3 is 11 amino acids. CDR3 sequence (DNA): TGTGCCTGGAGCAGAGGAGATGGCTACACCTTC. It translates to CAWSRGDGYTF.

This clone was detected once. The chain uses TRBV19 and TRBJ2-7; 8 bases agree with TRBD1. The V gene end was trimmed by 5 bases and the J gene end by 3 bases; junction bases not matched to a gene: 6. The CDR3 sequence is 14 residues long. Germline assignment: CDR1 LNHDA and CDR2 SQIVND (reference sequence). For the CDR3, the DNA is TGTGCCAGTAGTCAGGACAGGGTGGGCTACGAGCAGTACTTC. This codes for CASSQDRVGYEQYF. Drawing the rest from reference TRBV19 and TRBJ2-7, the complete variable domain is DGGITQSPKYLFRKEGQNVTLSCEQNLNHDAMYWYRQDPGQGLRLIYYSQIVNDFQKGDIAEGYSVSREKKESFPLTVTSAQKNPTAFYLCASSQDRVGYEQYFGPGTRLTVT.

The chain carries TRBV4-3 and TRBJ2-6; perhaps TRBD1 as D (5 bases). Trimming took off 4 bases at V and 0 bases at J, with 7 bases between the two ends. This CDR3 comprises 15 residues. Germline V CDR1 and CDR2: LGHNA, YSLEER. For the CDR3, the DNA is TGCGCCAGCAGCCCACAGGCCTCTGGGGCCAACGTCCTGACTTTC. It codes for CASSPQASGANVLTF.

The chain carries TRBV7-2 and TRBJ2-5; D is unclear. Trimming took 1 base from V and 0 from J, leaving 6 bases between them. Germline assignment: CDR1 SGHTA and CDR2 FQGNSA. This CDR3 region has 14 residues. CDR3 residues: CASSLDYNQETQYF. CDR3 DNA: TGTGCCAGCAGCTTAGACTACAACCAAGAGACCCAGTACTTC.

The V call is TRBV5-4, the J call TRBJ2-1, with 13 bases fitting TRBD2. Germline-derived CDR1 and CDR2 are SGHNT and YYREEE (reference sequence). This CDR3 comprises 15 residues. Trimming took 4 bases from V and 6 from J; bases not matched to a gene: 4. The chain's CDR3 is CASSRTSGGGNEQFF. The CDR3 DNA is TGTGCCAGCAGCCGGACTAGCGGGGGAGGCAATGAGCAGTTCTTC.

J is TRBJ2-7 and V is TRBV9; TRBD1 matches at 10 bases. There are 15 residues in the CDR3. Germline V gene lookup returns CDR1 SGDLS and CDR2 YYNGEE. The trim removed 4 bases at V and 3 bases at J, leaving 7 bases unmatched. CDR3 nucleotide sequence: TGTGCCAGCAGCCTCTTCGGACAGGGGGACTACGAGCAGTACTTC. The encoded protein is CASSLFGQGDYEQYF. Full variable domain (remainder filled in from reference TRBV9 and TRBJ2-7): DSGVTQTPKHLITATGQRVTLRCSPRSGDLSVYWYQQSLDQGLQFLIQYYNGEERAKGNILERFSAQQFPDLHSELNLSSLELGDSALYFCASSLFGQGDYEQYFGPGTRLTVT.